These T cell receptor beta chains were read from a single sample in a study of cytomegalovirus exposure and HLA in healthy donors. TCRdb's table, derived via immunoSEQ multiplex PCR, lists solely in-frame clones and lacks some. The sample carries around 90,000 clones, roughly 78% recorded once. The sample comprised PBMCs. These receptors originate from a young man in good health and CMV-seronegative. The CDR3 runs from the conserved cysteine through the conserved F or W. A D gene is named only where the DNA matches it firmly. Where a row states a size, it is once, few, many or the class of an expanded clone; other rows omit it.

>TRBV10-3|NA|NA|TRBJ2-1
CAIRATGDLNEQFF
TGTGCCATCAGGGCGACAGGAGACCTCAATGAGCAGTTCTTC
>TRBV10-3|NA|NA|TRBJ2-3
CAIRFGSGNTDTQYF
TGTGCCATCAGGTTCGGTAGCGGTAACACAGATACGCAGTATTTT
>TRBV9|NA|NA|TRBJ1-2
CASTSEVGYTF
TGTGCCAGCACCTCGGAGGTTGGCTACACCTTC
>TRBV28|NA|TRBD1|TRBJ2-5
CASSFRDRGETQYF
TGTGCCAGCAGTTTCCGGGACAGGGGTGAGACCCAGTACTTC
>TRBV11-3|once|NA|TRBJ1-1
CASSPRGATEAFF
TGTGCCAGCAGCCCCCGGGGGGCCACTGAAGCTTTCTTT
>TRBV10-3|NA|NA|TRBJ1-3
CAISESRELTERNTIYF
TGTGCCATCAGTGAGTCGAGAGAATTGACAGAGCGAAACACCATATATTTT
>TRBV7-2|NA|TRBD1|TRBJ2-5
CASSVNGQGTQETQYF
TGTGCCAGCAGCGTTAACGGACAGGGGACGCAAGAGACCCAGTACTTC
>TRBV5-1|once|NA|TRBJ1-5
CASSLGGSGNQPQHF
TGCGCCAGCAGCTTGGGAGGGTCCGGCAATCAGCCCCAGCATTTT
>TRBV19|NA|TRBD2|TRBJ2-1
CASSTRGLAGGRGEQFF
TGTGCCAGTAGTACCCGAGGACTAGCGGGAGGTCGCGGTGAGCAGTTCTTC
>TRBV7-2|once|NA|TRBJ1-2
CASSSLGTHYGYTF
TGTGCCAGCAGCTCCCTGGGCACGCACTATGGCTACACCTTC
>TRBV28|once|TRBD1|TRBJ1-1
CASSTPDRENTEAFF
TGTGCCAGCAGCACCCCGGACAGGGAGAACACTGAAGCTTTCTTT
>TRBV5-4|NA|NA|TRBJ1-5
CASSSQRPGQSGPQHF
TGTGCCAGCAGCTCCCAGAGACCGGGACAAAGTGGACCCCAGCATTTT
>TRBV25-1|NA|TRBD1|TRBJ1-1
CASSSTGGTEAFF
TGTGCCAGCAGCAGTACAGGGGGCACTGAAGCTTTCTTT
>TRBV5-6|once|TRBD2|TRBJ2-7
CASSRWGGIGEQYF
TGTGCCAGCAGCCGGTGGGGAGGGATTGGGGAGCAGTACTTC
>TRBV21-1|NA|NA|TRBJ1-1
CASSKAPAGGRREAFF
TGTGCCAGCAGCAAAGCGCCGGCAGGGGGCCGCAGGGAAGCTTTCTTT
>TRBV2|NA|NA|TRBJ2-5
CASMKEGGPETQYF
TGTGCCAGCATGAAGGAGGGCGGTCCAGAGACCCAGTACTTC
>TRBV2|NA|TRBD2|TRBJ2-7
CASSLLAGGRYEQYF
TGTGCCAGCAGTCTACTAGCGGGAGGACGCTACGAGCAGTACTTC
>TRBV9|NA|NA|TRBJ2-2
CASSVIYTGELFF
TGTGCCAGCAGCGTTATTTACACCGGGGAGCTGTTTTTT
>TRBV4-3|NA|TRBD1|TRBJ2-7
CASSQMGPGQGGYEQYF
TGCGCCAGCAGCCAGATGGGACCCGGACAGGGGGGTTACGAGCAGTACTTC
>TRBV7-2|NA|TRBD2|TRBJ2-2
CASSSTRLAGGGTGELFF
TGTGCCAGCAGCTCAACCCGACTAGCGGGGGGTGGCACCGGGGAGCTGTTTTTT
>TRBV30|NA|TRBD1|TRBJ2-7
CAWVPGQGAEQYF
TGTGCCTGGGTCCCGGGACAGGGTGCCGAGCAGTACTTC
>TRBV2|NA|TRBD2|TRBJ2-7
CASIRGGTYEQYF
TGTGCCAGTATTCGGGGGGGCACCTACGAGCAGTACTTC
>TRBV6-5|NA|NA|TRBJ1-5
CASSYGRNQPQHF
TGTGCCAGCAGTTACGGGCGCAATCAGCCCCAGCATTTT
>TRBV30|NA|TRBD2|TRBJ2-7
CAWRVSGTHEQYF
TGTGCCTGGAGGGTTAGCGGGACCCACGAGCAGTACTTC
>TRBV19|once|NA|TRBJ2-5
CASSIGGTVRETQYF
TGTGCCAGTAGTATAGGGGGCACGGTCAGGGAGACCCAGTACTTC
>TRBV11-2|few|NA|TRBJ1-3
CASSETVGNTIYF
TGTGCCAGCAGCGAGACAGTTGGAAACACCATATATTTT
>TRBV9|NA|TRBD2|TRBJ2-3
CASSVVDGRISDTQYF
TGTGCCAGCAGCGTAGTAGACGGGAGGATCTCAGATACGCAGTATTTT
>TRBV19|few|NA|TRBJ1-5
CASIRRGQPNQPQHF
TGTGCCTCAATTCGACGTGGACAGCCAAATCAGCCCCAGCATTTT
>TRBV29-1|NA|NA|TRBJ2-1
CSASGINYYNEQFF
TGCAGCGCGTCCGGGATAAACTATTACAATGAGCAGTTCTTC
>TRBV7-6|NA|NA|TRBJ2-5
CASSLAHQETQYF
TGTGCCAGCAGCTTAGCCCATCAAGAGACCCAGTACTTC
>TRBV30|NA|NA|TRBJ2-7
CAWRSVNYEQYF
TGTGCCTGGAGGTCTGTAAACTACGAGCAGTACTTC
>TRBV30|NA|NA|TRBJ1-1
CAWKLGTTEAFF
TGTGCCTGGAAACTGGGGACAACTGAAGCTTTCTTT
>TRBV6-6|NA|NA|TRBJ1-1
CASRGGAWNTEAFF
TGTGCCAGCAGAGGGGGGGCCTGGAACACTGAAGCTTTCTTT
>TRBV29-1|NA|TRBD2|TRBJ2-3
CSVENSGGPGDTQYF
TGCAGCGTTGAAAATAGCGGGGGGCCGGGAGATACGCAGTATTTT
>TRBV21-1|NA|NA|TRBJ1-2
CASRGGGNGYTF
TGTGCCAGCAGAGGGGGGGGGAATGGCTACACCTTC
>TRBV4-3|NA|TRBD1|TRBJ2-2
CASSQGTGRTGELFF
TGCGCCAGCAGCCAAGGGACAGGTCGAACCGGGGAGCTGTTTTTT
>TRBV6-5|NA|NA|TRBJ1-6
CASSYSRGSPLHF
TGTGCCAGCAGTTACTCTCGGGGTTCACCCCTCCACTTT
>TRBV5-8|few|NA|TRBJ2-3
CASSLDRGTDTQYF
TGTGCCAGCAGCTTGGATCGGGGCACAGATACGCAGTATTTT
>TRBV5-6|NA|NA|TRBJ2-7
CASSFGTETYEQYF
TGTGCCAGCAGCTTCGGGACTGAGACCTACGAGCAGTACTTC
>TRBV7-9|NA|TRBD1|TRBJ2-7
CASSLEGYRGEQYF
TGTGCCAGCAGCTTAGAGGGGTACAGGGGCGAGCAGTACTTC
>TRBV5-4|NA|TRBD1|TRBJ2-7
CASSSRDRGILSYEQYF
TGTGCCAGCAGCTCCCGGGACAGGGGGATCCTATCCTACGAGCAGTACTTC
>TRBV4-1|NA|NA|TRBJ2-5
CASSQPLGGSQYF
TGCGCCAGCAGCCAACCACTAGGTGGGTCCCAGTACTTC
>TRBV5-1|NA|NA|TRBJ1-2
CASTLDRSWGYTF
TGCGCCAGCACCCTCGACAGGAGTTGGGGCTACACCTTC
>TRBV10-3|once|NA|TRBJ1-1
CAISTGRGENTEAFF
TGTGCCATCTCGACAGGTAGAGGGGAAAACACTGAAGCTTTCTTT
>TRBV25-1|few|TRBD2|TRBJ2-3
CASSDPSGRASTDTQYF
TGTGCCAGCAGTGACCCTAGCGGGAGGGCCAGCACAGATACGCAGTATTTT
>TRBV6-1|NA|TRBD2|TRBJ2-3
CASSGMGLGDTQYF
TGTGCCAGCAGTGGGATGGGACTAGGGGATACGCAGTATTTT
>TRBV5-4|NA|TRBD2|TRBJ2-1
CASSRPAGGLFHEQFF
TGTGCCAGCAGCCGCCCAGCGGGGGGGCTGTTCCATGAGCAGTTCTTC
>TRBV9|NA|TRBD2|TRBJ2-7
CASSVGASGGAGYEQYF
TGTGCCAGCAGCGTAGGAGCTAGCGGGGGGGCTGGTTACGAGCAGTACTTC
>TRBV7-9|NA|TRBD1|TRBJ2-5
CASSFRQGKKETQYF
TGTGCCAGCAGCTTCAGACAGGGAAAGAAGGAGACCCAGTACTTC
>TRBV10-2|once|NA|TRBJ2-1
CASSPGIYNEQFF
TGCGCCAGCAGCCCCGGGATCTACAATGAGCAGTTCTTC
>TRBV18|NA|TRBD2|TRBJ2-3
CASSPSTSGLTDTQYF
TGTGCCAGCTCACCGTCCACTAGCGGCCTCACAGATACGCAGTATTTT
>TRBV12-5|NA|NA|TRBJ2-1
CASGLVRSRYGEQFF
TGTGCTAGTGGTTTGGTTCGATCTAGGTACGGTGAGCAGTTCTTC
>TRBV11-2|NA|TRBD2|TRBJ2-3
CASSLLAGQTDTQYF
TGTGCCAGCAGCTTACTAGCGGGACAGACAGATACGCAGTATTTT
>TRBV11-2|NA|TRBD1|TRBJ2-1
CASSLTRTGHNEQFF
TGTGCCAGCAGCTTAACGAGGACAGGTCACAATGAGCAGTTCTTC
>TRBV4-2|NA|TRBD2|TRBJ2-1
CASSQDSSGGPNEQFF
TGTGCCAGCAGCCAAGATTCTAGCGGGGGGCCCAATGAGCAGTTCTTC